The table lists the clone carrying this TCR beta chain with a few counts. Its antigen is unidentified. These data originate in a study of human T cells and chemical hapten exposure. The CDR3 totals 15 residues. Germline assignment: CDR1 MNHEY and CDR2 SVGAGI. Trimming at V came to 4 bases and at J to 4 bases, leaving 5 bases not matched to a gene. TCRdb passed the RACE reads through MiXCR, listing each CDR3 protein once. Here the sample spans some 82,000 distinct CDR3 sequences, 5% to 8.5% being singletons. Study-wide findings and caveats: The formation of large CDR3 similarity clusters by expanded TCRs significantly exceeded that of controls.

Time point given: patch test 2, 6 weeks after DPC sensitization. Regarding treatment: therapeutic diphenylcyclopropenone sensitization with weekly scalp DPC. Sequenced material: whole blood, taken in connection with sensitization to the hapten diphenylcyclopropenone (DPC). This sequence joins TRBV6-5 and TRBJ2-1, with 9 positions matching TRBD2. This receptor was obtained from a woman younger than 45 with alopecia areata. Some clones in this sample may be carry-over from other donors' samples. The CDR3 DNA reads TGTGCCAGCAGTTTTACTAGCGGGCAATACAATGAGCAGTTCTTC. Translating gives CASSFTSGQYNEQFF.